This T cell receptor beta chain was sequenced during a study of Graves' ophthalmopathy and Graves' hyperthyroidism. The authors amplified TCR beta CDR3 regions, and they did so from RNA transcripts for repertoire sequencing. Second-round multiplex PCR came after first-round RT-PCR with HTBI primers. Each CDR3 protein gets one entry after TCRdb re-called the multiplex PCR reads with MiXCR. The profile shows 200,000 to 250,000 distinct CDR3 sequences, around a fifth of them singletons. Trimming pared 2 bases from V and 9 bases from J, leaving 5 bases between. This CDR3 spans 11 amino acids. Many counts were recorded for this clonotype. The antigen is unknown. The study's findings and limits: Most expanded thyroid clonotypes above 0.001 frequency also appeared in blood.

The sample consisted of peripheral blood. The chain recombines TRBV12-3 or TRBV12-4 with TRBJ2-1, with D uncertain. The TCR was taken from a woman aged 50 to 65 with Graves' ophthalmopathy. The CDR3 is CASSLSPEQFF. CDR3 in DNA: TGTGCCAGCAGTTTAAGCCCTGAGCAGTTCTTC.